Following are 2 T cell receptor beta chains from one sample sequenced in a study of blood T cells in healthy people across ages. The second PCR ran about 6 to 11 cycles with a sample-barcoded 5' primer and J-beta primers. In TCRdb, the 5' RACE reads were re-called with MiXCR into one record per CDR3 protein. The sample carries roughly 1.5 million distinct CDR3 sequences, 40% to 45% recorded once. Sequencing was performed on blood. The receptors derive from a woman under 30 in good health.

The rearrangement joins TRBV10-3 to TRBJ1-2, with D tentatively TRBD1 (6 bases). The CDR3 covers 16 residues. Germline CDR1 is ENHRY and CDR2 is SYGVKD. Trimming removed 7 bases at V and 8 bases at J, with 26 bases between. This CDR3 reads CAITSNTRDITEGYTF. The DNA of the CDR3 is TGTGCCATCACCTCGAATACTAGGGACATTACAGAGGGCTACACCTTC.

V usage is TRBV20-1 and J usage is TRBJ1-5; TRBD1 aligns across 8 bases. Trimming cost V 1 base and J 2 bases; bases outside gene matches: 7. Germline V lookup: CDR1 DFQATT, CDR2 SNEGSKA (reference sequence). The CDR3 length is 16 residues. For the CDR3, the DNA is TGCAGTGCTAGAGTTGGCAGGGGACAGGGCAATCAGCCCCAGCATTTT. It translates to CSARVGRGQGNQPQHF.